Below, 17 T cell receptor beta chains from the same sample are listed, as sequenced in a study of cytomegalovirus exposure and HLA in healthy donors. The study ran its PCR with 60 Vbeta and 13 Jbeta primers. The repertoire was sequenced with immunoSEQ multiplex PCR; TCRdb's copy has only in-frame clones and lacks some. The table has some 120,000 clones, over 70% seen once. The sequenced sample consisted of PBMCs. Source of these receptors: a woman in her forties in good health and CMV-seronegative.

This clone was observed once. The chain is built from TRBV5-4 and TRBJ2-3; 9 nucleotides line up with TRBD2. Germline lookup yields CDR1 SGHNT and CDR2 YYREEE (reference sequence). V gave up 0 bases and J gave up 2 bases; unmatched junction bases: 4. CDR3 length: 16 amino acids. The CDR3 sequence is CASSLGAGGLTDTQYF. CDR3 nucleotide sequence: TGTGCCAGCAGCTTGGGAGCGGGGGGCCTCACAGATACGCAGTATTTT.

The chain is built from TRBV7-3 and TRBJ1-1, with D perhaps TRBD1 (6 bases). Trimming shortened V by 5 bases and J by 1 base, and 11 bases separated the two germline ends. Germline CDR1 is SGHTA and CDR2 is FQGTGA. This CDR3 is 14 amino acids long. The CDR3 DNA reads as TGTGCCAGCAGCCCGGGACACCAGAACACTGAAGCTTTCTTT. It is translated as CASSPGHQNTEAFF.

The V call is TRBV11-3, the J call TRBJ1-5; 9 bases are shared with TRBD1. There are 14 residues in the CDR3. The V gene's germline CDR1 is SGHNT and CDR2 YENEEA. The J segment lost 2 bases and the V segment lost 5 bases, leaving 1 base of the junction unmatched. The CDR3: CASSRDRGNQPQHF. Here the CDR3 DNA reads TGTGCCAGCAGCCGGGACAGGGGCAATCAGCCCCAGCATTTT.

This sequence joins TRBV6-5 and TRBJ2-7, with 7 bases lining up with TRBD2. The germline V gene encodes CDR1 MNHEY and CDR2 SVGAGI. The CDR3 runs to 16 residues. V dropped 0 bases and J dropped 3; count of bases not matched to a gene: 8. CDR3 amino acids: CASSYSGLAVNYEQYF. DNA for the CDR3: TGTGCCAGCAGTTACTCCGGGCTAGCGGTAAACTACGAGCAGTACTTC.

The CDR3 loop is CASSALLAGGVNEQFF. CDR3 DNA: TGTGCCAGCAGTGCCCTACTAGCGGGAGGGGTCAATGAGCAGTTCTTC. This chain links TRBV28 with TRBJ2-1, with TRBD2 identical over 13 bases. V shed 5 bases, J shed 6 bases, and the junction held 7 bases outside the gene matches. CDR3 size: 16 residues. Germline V gives CDR1 MDHEN, CDR2 SYDVKM.

The chain combines TRBV2 with TRBJ1-2; TRBD1 matches 7 bases. Unmatched junction bases numbered 5, after V lost 7 bases and J lost 3 bases. The germline V gene encodes CDR1 SNHLY and CDR2 FYNNEI. The CDR3 length is 13 residues. The CDR3 coding sequence is TGTGCCAGCAATAGAGACAGGGACTATGGCTACACCTTC. Translated: CASNRDRDYGYTF.

The V and J genes are TRBV6-6 and TRBJ2-7, with 11 bases matching TRBD2. This CDR3 region has 15 residues. The V segment lost 7 bases and the J segment 7 bases; nucleotides outside the gene matches: 12. The germline CDR1 and CDR2 sequences are MNHNY and SVGAGI (reference sequence). The CDR3 spells CASTLTTSGTAEQYF. Written as DNA, the CDR3 is TGTGCCAGCACCTTGACGACTAGCGGGACTGCGGAGCAGTACTTC.

The chain recombines TRBV11-2 with TRBJ2-7, with D perhaps matching TRBD2 (5 bases). Trimming pared 5 bases from V and 4 bases from J, leaving 6 bases between. Germline-derived CDR1 and CDR2 are SGHAT and FQNNGV. The CDR3 has 11 residues. The CDR3 is CASSPGYEQYF. Written as DNA, the CDR3 is TGTGCCAGCAGCCCGGGATACGAGCAGTACTTC.

Notes on this clone: Compared with germline, one end of the junction differs, possibly owing to a read error. The chain combines TRBV7-9 with TRBJ2-7, with no clear D. The germline gives CDR1 SEHNR, CDR2 FQNEAQ (reference sequence). The length of the CDR3 is 11 residues. This CDR3 reads CSSSLSYEQYF. CDR3 in DNA: TGTTCCAGCAGCCTCTCCTACGAGCAGTACTTC.

The J gene is TRBJ1-3, the V gene TRBV6-1; D is unresolved. Germline V gives CDR1 MNHNS, CDR2 SASEGT. This CDR3 is 15 amino acids long. The V end lost 3 bases, the J end lost 0 bases, and 9 bases lay between the germline ends. The CDR3 bases are TGTGCCAGCAGTGACTGGGCAGCCTCTGGAAACACCATATATTTT. Translation gives CASSDWAASGNTIYF.

The CDR3 nucleotides read TGTGCCAGCAGCGCGGGACAGGGGCTATCCTACGAGCAGTACTTC. Its protein is CASSAGQGLSYEQYF. This sequence joins TRBV9 and TRBJ2-7, with 10 positions matching TRBD1. V shed 3 bases, J shed 1 base, and the junction held 4 bases outside the gene matches. The CDR3 totals 15 residues. Per the germline V gene, CDR1 is SGDLS and CDR2 is YYNGEE.

This clone has a single count. The rearrangement links TRBV27 to TRBJ2-2, with unresolved D. CDR3 size: 14 residues. CDR1 and CDR2 (germline): MNHEY, SMNVEV (reference sequence). The V gene lost 8 bases and the J gene lost 4 bases, with 14 bases spanning the gap. The CDR3 loop is CASALNRGTGELFF. Here the CDR3 DNA reads TGTGCCAGCGCCCTGAACCGAGGCACCGGGGAGCTGTTTTTT.

The chain has TRBV5-6 and TRBJ2-5, with D possibly TRBD2 on 5 matching bases. The CDR3 is 14 residues long. With 0 bases removed from V and 6 bases from J, the gap between germline ends came to 12 bases. The germline V gene encodes CDR1 SGHDT and CDR2 YYEEEE. The CDR3 sequence is CASSLVPGGQTQYF. CDR3 nucleotide sequence: TGTGCCAGCAGCTTGGTACCAGGCGGGCAGACCCAGTACTTC.

The V and J genes are TRBV6-6 and TRBJ1-1; 9 nucleotides agree with TRBD1. CDR1 and CDR2 (germline): MNHNY, SVGAGI (reference sequence). V shed 8 bases, J shed 1 base, and the junction held 2 bases outside the gene matches. The CDR3 is 13 residues long. The CDR3 bases are TGTGCCAGCGGGACAGGGCCGAACACTGAAGCTTTCTTT. Amino acid sequence: CASGTGPNTEAFF.

This clone was recorded once. The chain links TRBV10-3 to TRBJ1-5; 9 nucleotides align to TRBD1. Unmatched junction bases numbered 11, after V lost 11 bases and J lost 6 bases. Germline CDR1 is ENHRY and CDR2 is SYGVKD. The CDR3 runs to 14 residues. CDR3 bases: TGTGCCGTGGCGCCAACAGGGGGCGGTCAGCCCCAGCATTTT. It translates to CAVAPTGGGQPQHF.

The chain employs TRBV6-4 and TRBJ1-2; D is unresolved. The germline V gene has CDR1 MRHNA and CDR2 SNTAGT. The V end was cut by 6 bases, the J end by 0 bases, with 11 bases between. The CDR3 totals 14 residues. The CDR3 nucleotides are TGTGCCAGCAGGCCGACCGGAGCTAACTATGGCTACACCTTC. Protein sequence: CASRPTGANYGYTF.

The chain combines TRBV19 with TRBJ2-4, with D perhaps TRBD1 (5 bases). V lost 3 bases and J 8 bases, leaving 11 bases between the germline ends. Germline V gene data show CDR1 as LNHDA and CDR2 as SQIVND (reference sequence). This CDR3 region has 13 residues. This CDR3 reads CASSIGRADIQYF. CDR3 in DNA: TGTGCCAGTAGTATCGGCAGGGCAGACATTCAGTACTTC.